Below, 7 T cell receptor beta chains from the same sample are listed, as sequenced in a study of cytomegalovirus exposure and HLA in healthy donors. PCR primers comprised 60 Vbeta and 13 Jbeta primers. Assay: immunoSEQ multiplex PCR; the TCRdb copy retains only in-frame clones and omits some. The sample shows 130,000 or so clones, 60% to 85% of them seen only once. Input material: PBMCs. These receptors originate from a young man in good health and CMV-seronegative.

The V and J genes are TRBV7-9 and TRBJ1-5; the D gene is possibly TRBD1 (6 bases). Trimming stripped 5 bases from V and 7 bases from J, with 12 bases between. The V gene's germline CDR1 is SEHNR and CDR2 FQNEAQ (reference sequence). CDR3 size: 13 residues. The CDR3 DNA reads TGTGCCAGCAGCACACACAGGGACCAGCCCCAGCATTTT. Protein: CASSTHRDQPQHF. The full variable domain, its missing parts supplied by reference TRBV7-9 and TRBJ1-5, is DTGVSQNPRHKITKRGQNVTFRCDPISEHNRLYWYRQTLGQGPEFLTYFQNEAQLEKSRLLSDRFSAERPKGSFSTLEIQRTEQGDSAMYLCASSTHRDQPQHFGDGTRLSIL.

This clone turned up a few times. The gene calls are TRBV11-2 and TRBJ1-1; D possibly corresponds to TRBD1 (5 bases). The V gene's germline CDR1 is SGHAT and CDR2 FQNNGV. The length of the CDR3 is 13 residues. V lost 3 bases, J lost 5 bases, and 10 bases lay in between. This chain's CDR3 is CASSLGEETEAFF. CDR3 nucleotide sequence: TGTGCCAGCAGCTTGGGGGAGGAGACTGAAGCTTTCTTT. Variable domain in full (rest from reference TRBV11-2 and TRBJ1-1): EAGVAQSPRYKIIEKRQSVAFWCNPISGHATLYWYQQILGQGPKLLIQFQNNGVVDDSQLPKDRFSAERLKGVDSTLKIQPAKLEDSAVYLCASSLGEETEAFFGQGTRLTVV.

This sequence joins TRBV9 and TRBJ2-1; D is uncertain. V was clipped by 0 bases and J by 1 base, with 8 bases between them. Germline-derived CDR1 and CDR2 are SGDLS and YYNGEE. The CDR3 sequence is 15 residues long. The CDR3 sequence is CASSVGSESYNEQFF. DNA of the CDR3: TGTGCCAGCAGCGTAGGTTCAGAATCCTACAATGAGCAGTTCTTC.

This clone came up a few times. The rearrangement joins TRBV5-5 to TRBJ2-5; TRBD1 might be the D (6 bases). Trimming pared 7 bases from V and 2 bases from J, leaving 12 bases between. The CDR3 consists of 13 residues. Per the germline V gene, CDR1 is SGHKS and CDR2 is YYEKEE (reference sequence). The CDR3 reads CASRQAVQETQYF. CDR3 sequence (DNA): TGTGCCAGCCGACAGGCGGTACAAGAGACCCAGTACTTC.

The chain couples TRBV7-9 to TRBJ1-6; the D is unclear. Trimming removed 3 bases at V and 6 bases at J, with 9 bases between. Germline loops: CDR1 SEHNR, CDR2 FQNEAQ (reference sequence). The CDR3 runs 14 residues. The CDR3 DNA follows: TGTGCCAGCAGCTTGGAGGGAGGTAATTCACCCCTCCACTTT. Translated, it gives CASSLEGGNSPLHF. Drawing the rest from reference TRBV7-9 and TRBJ1-6, the complete variable domain is DTGVSQNPRHKITKRGQNVTFRCDPISEHNRLYWYRQTLGQGPEFLTYFQNEAQLEKSRLLSDRFSAERPKGSFSTLEIQRTEQGDSAMYLCASSLEGGNSPLHFGNGTRLTVT.

The chain has TRBV4-3 and TRBJ2-3; D is unclear. The germline V and J ends were trimmed by 0 bases and 6 bases, with 10 bases remaining between them. The germline gives CDR1 LGHNA, CDR2 YSLEER. The CDR3 extends over 14 amino acids. The DNA of the CDR3 is TGCGCCAGCAGCCAAGAAGTCCTCCGGGATACGCAGTATTTT. Translation: CASSQEVLRDTQYF.

The V call is TRBV6-1, the J call TRBJ2-7, with 7 positions matching TRBD1. This CDR3 has 13 residues. After removal of 6 bases from V and 2 bases from J, the junction contained 4 bases not matched to a gene. Germline V gives CDR1 MNHNS, CDR2 SASEGT. The CDR3 loop is CASRQGNAYEQYF. Here the CDR3 DNA reads TGTGCCAGCAGACAGGGGAACGCCTACGAGCAGTACTTC.